This T cell receptor beta chain came from a study of cytomegalovirus exposure and HLA in healthy donors. Study-wide results and limits: In a later analysis, most CMV-associated TCR beta chains appeared HLA-restricted.

Germline loops: CDR1 SEHNR, CDR2 FQNEAQ (reference sequence). The CDR3 sequence is 19 residues long. V lost 5 bases to trimming and J lost 11 bases; unmatched junction nucleotides: 24. PCR employed 60 Vbeta and 13 Jbeta primers. The method was immunoSEQ multiplex PCR; TCRdb's version includes in-frame clones alone and lacks a portion of them. This table has under 100,000 clones, roughly two thirds appearing once. Note on this clone: Its antigen remains unknown.

The source of this sequence is a woman between 50 and 59 years old in good health and CMV-seropositive. Sequenced material: PBMCs. The chain joins TRBV7-9 to TRBJ2-5; 12 bases match TRBD2. CDR3 DNA sequence: TGTGCCAGCAGCGGGGGCCGACAGAACCTAAGACTAGCGGGAGAAGAGCAGTACTTC. This sequence encodes CASSGGRQNLRLAGEEQYF.